This T cell receptor (beta chain) was recorded in a study of cytomegalovirus exposure and HLA in healthy donors. The study's findings and limits: The study listed roughly 150 cytomegalovirus-associated TCR beta chains. In a later analysis, TCR beta V- and J-gene trimming showed a link to a missense DCLRE1C variant.

Regarding this clone: The antigen is not known.

Germline-derived CDR1 and CDR2 are SEHNR and FQNEAQ (reference sequence). The V end was cut by 3 bases, the J end by 1 base, with 9 bases between. The CDR3 has 14 residues. Researchers ran the PCR with 60 Vbeta and 13 Jbeta primers. The data were produced by immunoSEQ multiplex PCR, yet TCRdb's version contains in-frame clones alone and is incomplete. The sample carries 93,000 or so clones, around 76% recorded once. The TCR comes from a woman under 30 in good health and CMV-seropositive. The sample consisted of PBMCs. The genes are TRBV7-9 and TRBJ1-1, with D possibly being TRBD1 (5 bases). The DNA for the CDR3 is TGTGCCAGCAGCTTTGGGGGGACGAACACTGAAGCTTTCTTT. Translating it yields CASSFGGTNTEAFF.